Below are 2 T cell receptor beta chains sequenced from a single sample in a study of cytomegalovirus exposure and HLA in healthy donors. The primer mix had 60 Vbeta and 13 Jbeta primers. Clones were sequenced by immunoSEQ multiplex PCR, and TCRdb holds only the in-frame ones, with some missing. The table shows about 87,000 clones, with approximately 69% occurring only once. The sequenced sample consisted of PBMCs. The receptors derive from a man aged 30 to 39 in good health and CMV-seropositive.

The chain couples TRBV7-6 to TRBJ2-7; 13 nucleotides match TRBD2. Germline-derived CDR1 and CDR2 are SGHVS and FNYEAQ. This CDR3 spans 18 amino acids. Germline trimming cut 1 base from V and 4 bases from J; bases unmatched to any gene: 10. In nucleotides, the CDR3 is TGTGCCAGCAGCTTAGTAGCTGGACTAGCGGGAGATACGTACGAGCAGTACTTC. Translating gives CASSLVAGLAGDTYEQYF.

The rearrangement joins TRBV29-1 to TRBJ2-5; TRBD2 matches 13 bases. V gave up 6 bases and J gave up 4 bases; unmatched junction bases: 5. This CDR3 contains 14 residues. In germline, CDR1 is SQVTM, CDR2 ANQGSEA. The CDR3 sequence is CSVTSGGASETQYF. In DNA form, the CDR3 reads TGCAGCGTAACTAGCGGGGGGGCATCAGAGACCCAGTACTTC.